This T cell receptor beta chain originates from a study of molecular identifiers for immune sequencing clone quantification. Findings and caveats of the study: Sharing of a barcode by identical TCR molecules could cause highly expanded clone sizes to be underestimated.

V trimming: 6 bases; J trimming: 4 bases; junction bases outside the gene matches: 4. CDR3 length equals 13 residues. The germline V gene encodes CDR1 SEHNR and CDR2 FQNEAQ (reference sequence). This clonotype showed up many times. The target antigen is unknown. TCRdb called the PCR reads again in MiXCR, with one record for every CDR3 protein. The sample has tens of thousands of distinct CDR3 sequences, 19% seen once. Specimen: naive CD8+ T cells from blood, with Jurkat cell RNA spiked in. Described subset: FACS-sorted CD8+CD4-CCR7+CD45RA+ naive T cells. The receptor comes from a human donor in good health. Some libraries in this study had Jurkat cell RNA spiked in. The chain is built from TRBV7-9 and TRBJ2-7; 9 nucleotides line up with TRBD2. CDR3 residues: CASREGLAYEQYF. The CDR3 coding sequence is TGTGCCAGCAGAGAGGGACTAGCTTACGAGCAGTACTTC.